The 18 T cell receptor beta chains below all came from one sample that was sequenced in a study of regulatory T cells in long-lasting Graves disease (dated by TCRdb to the early 2020s). The sample's time point label is to be understood as: persistent/refractory GD, antithyroid drugs over 5 years with positive TRAb. For both TCR sequencing and RNA sequencing, RNA was extracted from PBMCs using TRIzol. The library was prepared using multiplex PCR. Sequencing was carried out with an Illumina HiSeq 4000. CDR3 regions were amplified by Arm-PCR with iRepertoire HTBI primers to construct TCR beta libraries. TCRdb trimmed public reads at Q25 via fastp, called clones via MiXCR and kept in-frame beta chains. Rows merge per CDR3 protein into single entries with the most common DNA and genes. In this sample the table shows 250,000 to 300,000 distinct CDR3 sequences, more than 20% of which occur a single time. The ten largest clones add up to roughly 56% of the sample.

The starting material was peripheral blood mononuclear cells (PBMCs), obtained when the disease was refractory, from a patient treated with antithyroid drugs. The receptors derive from a female donor with Graves disease.

V and J are TRBV6-5 and TRBJ2-3, with 12 bases lining up with TRBD2. Germline values: CDR1 MNHEY, CDR2 SVGAGI. The CDR3 has 18 residues. V gave up 0 bases and J gave up 1 base; unmatched junction bases: 5. This CDR3 reads CASSYSRPSGRGTDTQYF. The CDR3 nucleotides are TGTGCCAGCAGTTACTCGAGACCTAGCGGGAGGGGCACAGATACGCAGTATTTT.

V gene TRBV7-9 combines with J gene TRBJ2-1, with TRBD2 identical over 9 bases. V was pared by 1 base and J by 5 bases, with 6 bases of the junction left unmatched. The CDR3 covers 16 residues. Germline CDR1 is SEHNR and CDR2 is FQNEAQ (reference sequence). For the CDR3, the DNA is TGTGCCAGCAGCTTAGGTAGTAGCGGGAGCCACAATGAGCAGTTCTTC. It is translated as CASSLGSSGSHNEQFF.

This clonotype was recorded many times. The chain employs TRBV27 and TRBJ2-5; maybe TRBD1 (6 bases). The CDR3 is made up of 15 amino acids. CDR1 and CDR2 from the germline V gene are MNHEY and SMNVEV (reference sequence). V was clipped by 4 bases and J by 3 bases, with 15 bases between them. The CDR3 nucleotides are TGTGCCAGCAGTTCTCGAACGGACAGCAAAGAGACCCAGTACTTC. Translation gives CASSSRTDSKETQYF.

This clonotype was seen many times. The chain uses TRBV27 and TRBJ2-5; 11 nucleotides align to TRBD1. The V gene end was trimmed by 4 bases and the J gene end by 2 bases; junction bases not matched to a gene: 6. The CDR3 totals 16 residues. CDR1 is MNHEY, CDR2 SMNVEV, per germline (reference sequence). For the CDR3, the DNA is TGTGCCAGCAGTTCTCGGACAGGGGGCGGGCAAGAGACCCAGTACTTC. Residues: CASSSRTGGGQETQYF.

This clonotype was observed at least ten times. The gene calls are TRBV27 and TRBJ1-1; D unresolved. The ends were cut back, 3 bases at V and 1 base at J, with 9 bases in the middle. Germline lookup yields CDR1 MNHEY and CDR2 SMNVEV (reference sequence). The CDR3 is 14 residues long. This CDR3 is CASSFGSTNTEAFF. CDR3 in DNA: TGTGCCAGCAGTTTTGGGTCCACGAACACTGAAGCTTTCTTT.

This clonotype came up many times. The rearrangement joins TRBV6-5 to TRBJ2-7, with 7 bases fitting TRBD2. Germline loops: CDR1 MNHEY, CDR2 SVGAGI. Germline trimming cut 2 bases from V and 0 bases from J; bases unmatched to any gene: 4. The CDR3 covers 15 residues. The CDR3 loop is CASSYPGGSSYEQYF. CDR3 in DNA: TGTGCCAGCAGTTACCCGGGCGGGAGCTCCTACGAGCAGTACTTC.

The gene calls are TRBV3-1 and TRBJ2-2; D is unresolved. The ends were cut back, 4 bases at V and 6 bases at J, with 15 bases in the middle. The germline V gene has CDR1 LGHDT and CDR2 YNNKEL (reference sequence). The CDR3 extends over 15 amino acids. The CDR3 DNA is TGTGCCAGCAGCCCCCTTAATCGGGCTTCCGGGGAGCTGTTTTTT. Its protein product is CASSPLNRASGELFF.

The V gene is TRBV6-1, the J gene TRBJ2-7, with unresolved D. Per germline, CDR1 MNHNS and CDR2 SASEGT. V dropped 10 bases and J dropped 3 bases, with 19 bases sitting between them. The length of the CDR3 is 14 residues. This CDR3 is CATAWARSLYEQYF. The CDR3 bases are TGTGCCACCGCCTGGGCTCGCAGTCTCTACGAGCAGTACTTC.

This clonotype was seen many times. The chain combines TRBV27 with TRBJ2-5; 7 nucleotides align to TRBD1. This CDR3 is built from 14 residues. The V and J ends lost 5 bases and 1 base, in that order; junction bases with no gene match: 4. CDR1 is MNHEY and CDR2 is SMNVEV in the germline V gene (reference sequence). The CDR3 nucleotides are TGTGCCAGCAGTCGCCGACAGGGCCAAGAGACCCAGTACTTC. It yields the protein CASSRRQGQETQYF.

This clonotype occurred many times. V is TRBV18 and J is TRBJ2-2; D gene uncertain. Germline lookup yields CDR1 KGHSH and CDR2 LQKENI. Trimming removed 3 bases at V and 7 bases at J, with 12 bases between. The CDR3 is 14 residues long. In DNA form, the CDR3 reads TGTGCCAGCTCACCCGATGGATCGTACGGGGAGCTGTTTTTT. It encodes CASSPDGSYGELFF.

J is TRBJ1-5 and V is TRBV20-1; D may be TRBD1 (6 bases). The CDR3 consists of 13 residues. V was clipped by 6 bases and J by 3 bases, with 12 bases between them. The germline V gene encodes CDR1 DFQATT and CDR2 SNEGSKA (reference sequence). The CDR3 nucleotides read TGCAGTGCGGGAGGACAGTTCAATCAGCCCCAGCATTTT. Its translation is CSAGGQFNQPQHF.

This clonotype occurred many times. V is TRBV2 and J is TRBJ2-7; D possibly corresponds to TRBD1 (5 bases). Trimming removed 8 bases from V and 6 bases from J, with 14 bases in between. The CDR3 sequence is 12 residues long. Germline V gene lookup returns CDR1 SNHLY and CDR2 FYNNEI. The CDR3 sequence is CASAQGLGEQYF. The CDR3 nucleotides read TGTGCCAGCGCCCAGGGCTTAGGCGAGCAGTACTTC.

The chain uses TRBV28 and TRBJ2-1; a possible D gene is TRBD1 (7 bases). The CDR3 contains 15 residues. V lost 7 bases and J lost 1, with 14 bases in between. CDR1 and CDR2 (germline): MDHEN, SYDVKM. CDR3 sequence reads: CASILSGGSYNEQFF. Written as DNA, the CDR3 is TGTGCCAGCATCCTATCAGGGGGGTCCTACAATGAGCAGTTCTTC.

The genes are TRBV28 and TRBJ2-7; the match to TRBD1 covers 7 bases. The CDR3 is 14 amino acids. Germline CDR1 reads MDHEN; CDR2 reads SYDVKM. The ends lost 4 bases at V and 6 bases at J; junction bases unmatched: 9. The CDR3 loop is CASSSRDRACEQYF. CDR3 DNA: TGTGCCAGCAGTTCGCGAGACAGGGCCTGCGAGCAGTACTTC.

The CDR3: CASSFTGADEQFF. In nucleotides, the CDR3 is TGTGCCAGCAGCTTTACGGGAGCGGATGAGCAGTTCTTC. The J gene is TRBJ2-1, the V gene TRBV11-3; a possible D gene is TRBD2 (6 bases). This CDR3 spans 13 amino acids. The V end was cut by 3 bases, the J end by 8 bases, with 11 bases between. Germline CDR1 and CDR2: SGHNT and YENEEA.

This clonotype was recorded at least ten times. The chain uses TRBV12-3 or TRBV12-4 and TRBJ2-7, with D uncertain. This CDR3 spans 12 amino acids. V dropped 7 bases and J dropped 5 bases, with 12 bases sitting between them. The CDR3 loop is CASNFGSNEQYF. The CDR3, as DNA: TGTGCCAGCAATTTTGGAAGTAACGAGCAGTACTTC.

J is TRBJ2-7 and V is TRBV5-1, with D perhaps matching TRBD1 or TRBD2 (5 bases each). Germline V gene lookup returns CDR1 SGHRS and CDR2 YFSETQ. Trimming shortened V by 1 base and J by 3 bases, and 17 bases separated the two germline ends. The CDR3 has 16 amino acids. CDR3 residues: CASSLPIGGSGYEQYF. The CDR3, as DNA: TGCGCCAGCAGCTTGCCCATTGGGGGTTCGGGCTACGAGCAGTACTTC.

The rearrangement joins TRBV2 to TRBJ1-2; tentative D call: TRBD1 (5 bases). Germline V gene lookup returns CDR1 SNHLY and CDR2 FYNNEI. V was clipped by 5 bases and J by 4 bases, with 14 bases between them. This CDR3 region has 14 residues. CDR3 region: CASSFTDRAYGYTF. The CDR3, as DNA: TGTGCCAGCAGTTTTACCGACAGAGCCTATGGCTACACCTTC.